This record covers a single T cell receptor beta chain. Before being deemed recovered, Cohort 3 donors had two negative PCRs, clearance, or symptom resolution. Clones were read by immunoSEQ multiplex PCR, and TCRdb kept only the in-frame ones, dropping some. The table includes approximately 230,000 clones, under 95% detected once. This sample is part of a study of blood T cell repertoires in COVID-19. The J segment lost 3 bases and the V segment lost 6 bases, leaving 4 bases of the junction unmatched. CDR1 SNHLY and CDR2 FYNNEI come from the germline V gene. This CDR3 spans 14 amino acids. This receptor was taken from a woman between 18 and 30 years old who had recovered from COVID-19. The sequencing sample was made of PBMCs or T cells enriched from blood (not recorded which). The chain couples TRBV2 to TRBJ1-4, with 7 bases aligning to TRBD1. The CDR3 loop is CASRTGLANEKLFF. DNA for the CDR3: TGTGCCAGCAGGACAGGGTTGGCTAATGAAAAACTGTTTTTT.